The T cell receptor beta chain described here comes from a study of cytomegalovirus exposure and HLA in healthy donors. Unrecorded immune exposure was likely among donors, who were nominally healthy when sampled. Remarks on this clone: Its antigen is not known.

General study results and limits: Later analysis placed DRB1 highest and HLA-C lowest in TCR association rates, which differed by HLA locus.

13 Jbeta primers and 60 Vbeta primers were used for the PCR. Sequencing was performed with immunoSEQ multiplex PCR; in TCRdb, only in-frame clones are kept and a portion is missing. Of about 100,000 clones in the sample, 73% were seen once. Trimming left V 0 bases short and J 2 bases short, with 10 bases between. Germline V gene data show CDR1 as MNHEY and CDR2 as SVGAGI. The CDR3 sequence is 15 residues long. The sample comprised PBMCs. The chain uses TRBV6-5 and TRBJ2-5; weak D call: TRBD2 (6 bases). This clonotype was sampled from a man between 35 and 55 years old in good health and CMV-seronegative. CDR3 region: CASSYSLGTQETQYF. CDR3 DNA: TGTGCCAGCAGTTACTCGCTGGGGACTCAAGAGACCCAGTACTTC.